The T cell receptor beta chain under discussion was sequenced for a study of T cells in localized non-small cell lung cancer. Study conclusions and caveats: The greatest T cell clonality was found in uninvolved adjacent lung (higher than in tumor). There was an association of higher blood T cell density with longer overall survival. For the top 100 tumor clones, a median about 60 also appeared in adjacent lung. Analysis by sequencing included only one tumor region, so heterogeneity remains possible.

Measured with immunoSEQ multiplex PCR; TCRdb has only the in-frame clones, and not every one. The sample carries some 41,000 clones, roughly 90% recorded once. CDR1 and CDR2 from the germline V gene are LNHDA and SQIVND (reference sequence). V was shortened by 3 bases and J by 2 bases, with 10 bases between the two germline ends. The CDR3 is made up of 14 amino acids. In regard to this clone: The target antigen is unknown.

The V call is TRBV19, the J call TRBJ1-1, with D perhaps matching TRBD1 (5 bases). Sequenced here: PBMCs, sampled before any cancer treatment. The TCR originated in a woman aged 35 to 75 with stage II lung adenocarcinoma. The CDR3 here is CASSIQGVNTEAFF. The CDR3 coding sequence is TGTGCCAGTAGTATTCAGGGAGTCAACACTGAAGCTTTCTTT.